This TCR beta chain was found in a study of T cell responses to AZD1222 COVID-19 vaccine. With 5 bases clipped from V and 5 bases from J, the junction kept 3 bases outside the gene matches. The CDR3 is 14 residues long. Germline V gives CDR1 LNHDA, CDR2 SQIVND (reference sequence). Generated by immunoSEQ multiplex PCR, the TCRdb table keeps only in-frame clones and is missing some. The sample includes 120,000 to 150,000 clones, approximately 86% of them seen just once. General study results and limits: Clonal diversity was possibly underestimated; the donors were predominantly white British and more often female.

Details on this clone: As yet, its antigen is unknown.

The sample was peripheral blood, taken 28 days after the second AZD1222 dose. The rearrangement uses TRBV19 and TRBJ2-1; 10 nucleotides align to TRBD2. This clonotype was obtained from an adult who received the AZD1222 COVID-19 vaccine. DNA for the CDR3: TGTGCCAGTAGTCTAGCGGGAGCAGACAATGAGCAGTTCTTC. Translating it yields CASSLAGADNEQFF.